Reported below is one TCR beta chain. Antigen unknown. Uncontrolled infection, other autoimmune disease, pregnancy or lactation excluded patients. Diagnostic assessment was based on clinical symptoms, serum thyroxine and TRAb, thyroid ultrasound and orbital computed tomography. RNA transcripts provided the source from which TCR beta CDR3 regions were amplified. With the HTBI primer set, the TCR CDR3 went through a first round of RT-PCR. MiXCR, run by TCRdb on the multiplex PCR reads, gives a single entry per CDR3 protein. The sample has 480,000 or so distinct CDR3 sequences, about 46% seen once. This record comes from a study of T cells in Graves' hyperthyroidism and ophthalmopathy. Study-wide results and caveats: The authors' 13 V-J model separated ophthalmopathy from stable hyperthyroidism. Blood also carried most thyroid clonotypes expanded above 0.001.

V lost 5 bases, J lost 1 base, and 9 bases stayed unmatched. Germline V gene lookup returns CDR1 SEHNR and CDR2 FQNEAQ (reference sequence). CDR3 length: 17 residues. This chain connects TRBV7-9 to TRBJ2-2, with TRBD2 identical over 8 bases. Sequenced: peripheral blood or thyroid tissue (not recorded which). The receptor was derived from an adult woman with Graves' disease, either hyperthyroidism or ophthalmopathy (not recorded which). The CDR3 DNA sequence: TGTGCCAGCAGCCCAAACCCCGGGACTAGGAACACCGGGGAGCTGTTTTTT. Its protein is CASSPNPGTRNTGELFF.